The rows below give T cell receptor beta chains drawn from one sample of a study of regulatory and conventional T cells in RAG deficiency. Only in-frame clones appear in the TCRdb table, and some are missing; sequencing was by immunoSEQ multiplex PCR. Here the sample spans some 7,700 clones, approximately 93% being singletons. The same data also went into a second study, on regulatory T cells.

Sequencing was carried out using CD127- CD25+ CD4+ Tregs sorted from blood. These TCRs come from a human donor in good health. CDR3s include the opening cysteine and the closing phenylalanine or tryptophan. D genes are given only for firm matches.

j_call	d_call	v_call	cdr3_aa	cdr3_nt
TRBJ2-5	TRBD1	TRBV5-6	CASSLRTGGAETQYF	TGTGCCAGCAGCTTGAGGACAGGGGGCGCAGAGACCCAGTACTTC
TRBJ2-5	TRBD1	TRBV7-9	CASSLPLARGLQETQYF	TGTGCCAGCAGCCTCCCTTTAGCCAGGGGGCTGCAAGAGACCCAGTACTTC
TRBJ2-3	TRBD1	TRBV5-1	CASSMDRGDTDTQYF	TGCGCCAGCAGCATGGACAGGGGCGACACAGATACGCAGTATTTT
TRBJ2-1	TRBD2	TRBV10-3	CAISETSGSRPNEQFF	TGTGCCATCAGTGAGACCAGCGGGAGTCGTCCCAATGAGCAGTTCTTC
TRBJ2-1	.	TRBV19	CASSIGGRGHNEQFF	TGTGCCAGTAGTATTGGGGGCAGGGGACACAATGAGCAGTTCTTC
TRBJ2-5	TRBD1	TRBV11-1	CASSPTGGRETQYF	TGTGCCAGCAGCCCGACAGGGGGCAGGGAGACCCAGTACTTC
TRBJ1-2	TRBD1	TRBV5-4	CASGVGVWDSGGYTF	TGTGCCAGCGGCGTGGGGGTCTGGGACAGTGGCGGCTACACCTTC
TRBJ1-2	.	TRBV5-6	CASSLGGLPTDYGYTF	TGTGCCAGCAGCTTGGGGGGCCTGCCCACGGACTATGGCTACACCTTC
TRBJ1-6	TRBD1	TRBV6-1	CASRTGGVYNSPLHF	TGTGCCAGTCGGACAGGGGGCGTCTATAATTCACCCCTCCACTTT
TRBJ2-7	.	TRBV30	CAWRAGPGGGSEQYF	TGTGCCTGGAGGGCGGGACCGGGTGGCGGCAGCGAGCAGTACTTC
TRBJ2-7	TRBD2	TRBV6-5	CASSYSLAGGPGEQYF	TGTGCCAGCAGTTACTCACTAGCGGGAGGGCCTGGCGAGCAGTACTTC
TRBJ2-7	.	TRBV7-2	CASSFGGIYEQYF	TGTGCCAGCAGCTTTGGCGGGATCTACGAGCAGTACTTC
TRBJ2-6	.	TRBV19	CASAGLYGANVLTF	TGTGCCAGTGCAGGGCTGTATGGGGCCAACGTCCTGACTTTC
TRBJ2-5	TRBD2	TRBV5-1	CASSPRTSGGAETQYF	TGCGCCAGCAGCCCGAGGACTAGCGGGGGGGCGGAGACCCAGTACTTC
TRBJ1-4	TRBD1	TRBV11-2	CASSFQGATNEKLFF	TGTGCCAGCAGCTTTCAGGGGGCAACTAATGAAAAACTGTTTTTT
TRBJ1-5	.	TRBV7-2	CASSRGDQPQHF	TGTGCCAGCAGCCGGGGGGATCAGCCCCAGCATTTT
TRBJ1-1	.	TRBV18	CASSPLGLPGTEAFF	TGTGCCAGCTCTCCTCTAGGACTCCCTGGGACTGAAGCTTTCTTT